These 23 T cell receptor beta chains came from one sample sequenced in a study of CD8+CD57+ T cells in acquired aplastic anemia. Genomic DNA templated the TCR beta VDJ and CDR3 profiling. TCRdb fed the reads into MiXCR, producing one record per CDR3 protein. The sample carries about 170,000 distinct CDR3 sequences, 55% to 75% recorded once. Material: sorted CD4+, CD8+, or CD8+CD57+ T cells (not recorded which) from PBMCs. These receptors came from a human donor in good health.

As to this clonotype: A read error may explain this, as a much larger clone is one base away. The V and J genes are TRBV27 and TRBJ2-5; D remains ambiguous. Per germline, CDR1 MNHEY and CDR2 SMNVEV (reference sequence). The CDR3 totals 14 residues. The DNA for the CDR3 is TGTGCCAGCAGTTTATTCGGTAACCAAGAGTCCCAGTACTTC. Residues: CASSLFGNQESQYF.

This clonotype was counted at least ten times. The chain is built from TRBV11-2 and TRBJ1-6; no firm D call. In germline, CDR1 is SGHAT, CDR2 FQNNGV. This CDR3 has 16 residues. With 1 base removed from V and 2 bases from J, the gap between germline ends came to 9 bases. DNA of the CDR3: TGTGCCAGCAGCTTAGCGCCGAGAACCTATAATTCACCCCTCCACTTT. This gives the protein CASSLAPRTYNSPLHF.

The table lists this clonotype with many counts. As DNA, the CDR3 is TGTGCCAGCAGTGCCGAGGGTATCACGGCCTACGAGCAGTACTTC. It translates to CASSAEGITAYEQYF. The V and J genes are TRBV6-1 and TRBJ2-7; the D gene is possibly TRBD2 (5 bases). V gave up 4 bases and J gave up 2 bases, with 15 bases separating them. Per the germline V gene, CDR1 is MNHNS and CDR2 is SASEGT. This CDR3 has 15 amino acids.

This chain links TRBV12-5 with TRBJ2-2, with 8 nucleotides matching TRBD1. Germline V CDR1 and CDR2: LGHNT, FRNRAP. The CDR3 length is 15 residues. V gave up 5 bases and J gave up 4 bases; unmatched junction bases: 6. In DNA form, the CDR3 reads TGTGCTAGTGGTCCATGGACAGGGAGCACCGGGGAGCTGTTTTTT. Translation: CASGPWTGSTGELFF. The full variable domain, completed using reference TRBV12-5 and TRBJ2-2, is DARVTQTPRHKVTEMGQEVTMRCQPILGHNTVFWYRQTMMQGLELLAYFRNRAPLDDSGMPKDRFSAEMPDATLATLKIQPSEPRDSAVYFCASGPWTGSTGELFFGEGSRLTVL.

V gene TRBV7-3 combines with J gene TRBJ2-7; D assignment may be TRBD1 or TRBD2 (6 bases each). The CDR3 sequence is 14 residues long. The germline V gene encodes CDR1 SGHTA and CDR2 FQGTGA. V shed 5 bases and J shed 3 bases, with 14 bases lying between them. Written as DNA, the CDR3 is TGTGCCAGCAGCCAACTAGGAGGGGGCTACGAGCAGTACTTC. Protein: CASSQLGGGYEQYF.

This chain connects TRBV10-3 to TRBJ1-6, with 12 bases that match TRBD1. The CDR3 is made up of 17 amino acids. Germline CDR1 ENHRY, CDR2 SYGVKD. The trim removed 10 bases at V and 6 bases at J, leaving 13 bases unmatched. The CDR3 DNA follows: TGTGCCAGCCGGACCGGTGGGACAGGGGGCTCTAATTCACCCCTCCACTTT. As protein: CASRTGGTGGSNSPLHF.

V usage is TRBV6-2 or TRBV6-3 and J usage is TRBJ2-2; no clear D gene. The V gene's germline CDR1 is MNHEY and CDR2 SVGEGT. This CDR3 has 14 amino acids. Trimming removed 7 bases from V and 1 base from J, with 10 bases in between. The CDR3 here is CASNIFWNTGELFF. DNA for the CDR3: TGTGCCAGCAATATTTTCTGGAACACCGGGGAGCTGTTTTTT.

This chain connects TRBV2 to TRBJ2-5; no firm D call. This CDR3 spans 13 amino acids. The V and J ends lost 5 bases and 4 bases respectively, with 11 bases between them. CDR1 is SNHLY and CDR2 is FYNNEI in the germline V gene. DNA of the CDR3: TGTGCCAGCAGTCCGGTCCCGCGAGAGACCCAGTACTTC. It codes for CASSPVPRETQYF.

The table lists this clonotype with many counts. This chain connects TRBV7-9 to TRBJ2-1; 10 positions match TRBD2. V dropped 5 bases and J dropped 5; count of bases not matched to a gene: 9. Germline V CDR1 and CDR2: SEHNR, FQNEAQ (reference sequence). The CDR3 has 16 amino acids. CDR3 sequence: CASSPAAGGSHNEQFF. The CDR3 DNA sequence: TGTGCCAGCAGCCCCGCAGCGGGAGGGTCCCACAATGAGCAGTTCTTC.

This chain links TRBV29-1 with TRBJ2-7; TRBD2 agrees at 12 bases. The V segment lost 7 bases and the J segment 4 bases; nucleotides outside the gene matches: 8. Per the germline V gene, CDR1 is SQVTM and CDR2 is ANQGSEA. The CDR3 sequence is 14 residues long. The CDR3 loop reads CSALLAGGYYEQYF. Here the CDR3 DNA reads TGCAGCGCCCTCCTAGCGGGAGGGTATTACGAGCAGTACTTC.

In its sample, this clonotype was seen a few times. The rearrangement uses TRBV5-4 and TRBJ2-5; the match to TRBD1 covers 7 bases. From germline, CDR1 is SGHNT and CDR2 YYREEE (reference sequence). Trimming cost V 4 bases and J 4 bases; bases outside gene matches: 4. The CDR3 spans 13 residues. CDR3 residues: CASSIQGLETQYF. CDR3 sequence (DNA): TGTGCCAGCAGCATACAGGGGTTAGAGACCCAGTACTTC.

This rearrangement joins TRBV10-3 to TRBJ2-3; D gene uncertain. V gave up 2 bases and J gave up 0 bases, with 21 bases separating them. CDR1 and CDR2 (germline): ENHRY, SYGVKD. The CDR3 is 19 residues long. This chain's CDR3 is CAISESPTGYTASTDTQYF. In DNA form, the CDR3 reads TGTGCCATCAGTGAGAGTCCGACGGGCTATACGGCTAGCACAGATACGCAGTATTTT.

In this sample, this clonotype turned up many times. The chain uses TRBV5-6 and TRBJ2-7, with 8 bases identical to TRBD1. The J segment lost 7 bases and the V segment lost 2 bases, leaving 8 bases of the junction unmatched. This CDR3 has 14 amino acids. Germline CDR1 reads SGHDT; CDR2 reads YYEEEE. The CDR3 nucleotides are TGTGCCAGCAGCTTTGTCGGCAGGGGGCATGAGCAGTACTTC. Residues: CASSFVGRGHEQYF.

The chain has TRBV12-3 or TRBV12-4 and TRBJ2-7; a possible D gene is TRBD1 (6 bases). V was shortened by 2 bases and J by 6 bases, with 14 bases between the two germline ends. The CDR3 extends over 14 amino acids. DNA of the CDR3: TGTGCCAGCAGTTTAAACGCAGGGGAAGGCGAGCAGTACTTC. Translating gives CASSLNAGEGEQYF.

The chain has TRBV6-9 and TRBJ1-6; maybe TRBD1 (5 bases). V was clipped by 6 bases and J by 9 bases, with 21 bases between them. Germline lookup yields CDR1 MNHGY and CDR2 SVAAGI. The CDR3 totals 16 residues. The CDR3 DNA follows: TGTGCCAGCAGAACCTCACGGGGGAGGATGGGTTCACCCCTCCACTTT. Encoded protein: CASRTSRGRMGSPLHF.

The chain joins TRBV20-1 to TRBJ2-1; 7 bases agree with TRBD1. The CDR3 runs 12 residues. CDR1 is DFQATT, CDR2 SNEGSKA, per germline (reference sequence). CDR3 region: CSRDSSYNEQFF. For the CDR3, the DNA is TGCAGCCGGGACAGCTCCTACAATGAGCAGTTCTTC.

The chain is built from TRBV7-2 and TRBJ2-5, with TRBD2 identical over 12 bases. V was clipped by 2 bases and J by 9 bases; unmatched bases: 7. The CDR3 is 15 amino acids. Per germline, CDR1 SGHTA and CDR2 FQGNSA. CDR3 region: CASSLSWLAGGAQYF. The CDR3 DNA sequence: TGTGCCAGCAGCTTAAGTTGGCTAGCGGGAGGGGCCCAGTACTTC.

The genes are TRBV6-6 and TRBJ1-5; possible D gene TRBD1, 6 bases. The ends were cut back, 6 bases at V and 7 bases at J, with 13 bases in the middle. CDR3 length equals 13 residues. The germline CDR1 and CDR2 sequences are MNHNY and SVGAGI (reference sequence). DNA for the CDR3: TGTGCCAGCAGCGTTGGGGGCTTGCAGCCCCAGCATTTT. Translation: CASSVGGLQPQHF.

J is TRBJ2-3 and V is TRBV7-3, with TRBD2 matching over 7 bases. The CDR3 is 15 amino acids. Germline V gene sequence: CDR1 SGHTA, CDR2 FQGTGA. V lost 6 bases, J lost 4 bases, and 10 bases stayed unmatched. For the CDR3, the DNA is TGTGCCAGCAGTCCCCGGCGGGGAGGGGCAGATACGCAGTATTTT. Protein: CASSPRRGGADTQYF.

The rearrangement links TRBV7-2 to TRBJ2-1; 8 bases map to TRBD2. There are 16 residues in the CDR3. Trimming cost V 1 base and J 3 bases; bases outside gene matches: 5. The germline V gene encodes CDR1 SGHTA and CDR2 FQGNSA. The chain's CDR3 is CASSLGSGGLYNEQFF. CDR3 nucleotides: TGTGCCAGCAGCTTAGGAAGCGGGGGCCTCTACAATGAGCAGTTCTTC.

This clonotype was found many times. V is TRBV5-6 and J is TRBJ2-7, with 7 bases lining up with TRBD2. This CDR3 has 15 residues. V lost 0 bases to trimming and J lost 4 bases; unmatched junction nucleotides: 7. Germline CDR1 reads SGHDT; CDR2 reads YYEEEE. CDR3 sequence (DNA): TGTGCCAGCAGCTTGGGATCAAGCGGGATTTACGAGCAGTACTTC. Its protein is CASSLGSSGIYEQYF. Complete variable domain (other parts from reference TRBV5-6 and TRBJ2-7): DAGVTQSPTHLIKTRGQQVTLRCSPKSGHDTVSWYQQALGQGPQFIFQYYEEEERQRGNFPDRFSGHQFPNYSSELNVNALLLGDSALYLCASSLGSSGIYEQYFGPGTRLTVT.

The rearrangement links TRBV24-1 to TRBJ1-2; possibly TRBD1 for D (5 bases). Deletions cut 4 bases from V and 2 bases from J, with 10 bases between. This CDR3 has 14 amino acids. The germline V gene encodes CDR1 KGHDR and CDR2 SFDVKD. CDR3 residues: CATSDRTKNYGYTF. The CDR3 nucleotides are TGTGCCACCAGTGACAGGACAAAAAACTATGGCTACACCTTC.

This chain links TRBV2 with TRBJ2-1, with 7 bases fitting TRBD1. TRBJ2-5 explains the end of the DNA better; the J call may be wrong. The CDR3 totals 13 residues. Germline lookup yields CDR1 SNHLY and CDR2 FYNNEI. CDR3 sequence: CASKQGVGETQYF. CDR3 nucleotide sequence: TGTGCCAGCAAGCAGGGGGTGGGGGAGACCCAGTACTTC.